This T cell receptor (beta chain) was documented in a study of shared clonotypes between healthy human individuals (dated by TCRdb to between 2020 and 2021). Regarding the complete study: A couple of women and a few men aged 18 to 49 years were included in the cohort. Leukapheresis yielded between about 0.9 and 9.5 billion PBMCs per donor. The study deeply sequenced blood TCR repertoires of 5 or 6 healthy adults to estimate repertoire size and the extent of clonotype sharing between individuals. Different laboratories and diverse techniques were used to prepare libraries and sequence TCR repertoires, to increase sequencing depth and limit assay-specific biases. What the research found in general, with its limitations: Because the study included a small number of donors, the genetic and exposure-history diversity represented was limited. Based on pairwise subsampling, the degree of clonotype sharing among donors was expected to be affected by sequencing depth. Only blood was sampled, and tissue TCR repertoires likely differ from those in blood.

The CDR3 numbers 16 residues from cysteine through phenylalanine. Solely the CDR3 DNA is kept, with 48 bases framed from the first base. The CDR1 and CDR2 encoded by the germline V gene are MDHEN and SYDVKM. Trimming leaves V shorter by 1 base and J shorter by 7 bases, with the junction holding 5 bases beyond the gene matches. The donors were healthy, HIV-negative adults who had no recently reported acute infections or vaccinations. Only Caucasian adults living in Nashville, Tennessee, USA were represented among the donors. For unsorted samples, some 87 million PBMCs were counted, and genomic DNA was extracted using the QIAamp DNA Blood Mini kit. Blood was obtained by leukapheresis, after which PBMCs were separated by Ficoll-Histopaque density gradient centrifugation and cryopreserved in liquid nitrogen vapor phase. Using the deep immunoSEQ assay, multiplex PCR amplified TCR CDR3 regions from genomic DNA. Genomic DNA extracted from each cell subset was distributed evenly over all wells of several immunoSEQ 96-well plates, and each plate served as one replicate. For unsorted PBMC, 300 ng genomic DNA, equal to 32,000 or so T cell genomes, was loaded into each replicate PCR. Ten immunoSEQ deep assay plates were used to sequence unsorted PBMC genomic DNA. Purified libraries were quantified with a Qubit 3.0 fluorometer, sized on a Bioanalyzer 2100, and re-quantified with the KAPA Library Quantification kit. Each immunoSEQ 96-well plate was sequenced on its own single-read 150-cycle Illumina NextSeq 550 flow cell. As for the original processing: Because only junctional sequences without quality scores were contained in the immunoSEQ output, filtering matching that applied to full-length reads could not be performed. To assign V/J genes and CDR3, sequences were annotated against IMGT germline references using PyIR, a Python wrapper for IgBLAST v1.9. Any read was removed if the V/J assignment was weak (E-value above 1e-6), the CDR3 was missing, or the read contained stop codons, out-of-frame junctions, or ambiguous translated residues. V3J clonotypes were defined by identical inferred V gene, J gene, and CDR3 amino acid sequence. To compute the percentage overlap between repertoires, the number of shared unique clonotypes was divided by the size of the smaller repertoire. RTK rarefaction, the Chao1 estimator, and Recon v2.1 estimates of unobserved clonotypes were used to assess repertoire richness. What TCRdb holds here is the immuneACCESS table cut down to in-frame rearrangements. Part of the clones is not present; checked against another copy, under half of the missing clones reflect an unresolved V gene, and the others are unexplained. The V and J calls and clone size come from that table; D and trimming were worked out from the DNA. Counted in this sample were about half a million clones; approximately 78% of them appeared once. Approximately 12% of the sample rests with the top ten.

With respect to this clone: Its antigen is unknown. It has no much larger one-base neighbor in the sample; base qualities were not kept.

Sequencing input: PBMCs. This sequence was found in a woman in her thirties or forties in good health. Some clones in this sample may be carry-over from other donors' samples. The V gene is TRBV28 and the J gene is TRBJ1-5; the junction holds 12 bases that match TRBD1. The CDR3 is CASSLYGTGGSQPQHF. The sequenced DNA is TGTGCCAGCAGTTTATATGGGACAGGGGGCAGCCAGCCCCAGCATTTT.